These T cell receptor beta chains were read from a single sample in a study of graft-versus-host responses after intestinal transplantation. This table comes from immunoSEQ multiplex PCR, and its TCRdb copy is limited to in-frame clones, with some not included. The repertoire holds about 37,000 clones, with approximately 90% as singletons. This specimen consisted of ileum tissue, obtained 200 to 210 days after intestinal transplant. These receptors all come from a human patient who received an intestinal transplant, so some T cells may come from the graft donor. Each CDR3 is given with its conserved first and last residue. The order of the fields is D gene, J gene, V gene, clone size, CDR3 DNA, CDR3 protein. D genes are given only for firm matches. Expanded clones get a size class; other rows say once, few or many, or leave the size out.

>-|TRBJ1-1|TRBV5-4|-
TGTGCCAGCAGCCAGGAACCCGGGTCGGACACTGAAGCTTTCTTT
CASSQEPGSDTEAFF
>-|TRBJ2-1|TRBV5-5|few
TGTGCCAGCAGCCGGGACCGTGCAGGTGAGCAGTTCTTC
CASSRDRAGEQFF
>TRBD1|TRBJ1-1|TRBV10-3|-
TGTGCCATCAGATGGGACAGGGGGCGCGGCACTGAAGCTTTCTTT
CAIRWDRGRGTEAFF
>-|TRBJ2-4|TRBV6-5|-
TGTGCCAGCAGTTACGCCGGGGTAGCCAAAAACATTCAGTACTTC
CASSYAGVAKNIQYF
>-|TRBJ1-4|TRBV23-1|-
TGCGCCAGCAGTCACTCCGCAGGGGTGGAGGAAACTAATGAAAAACTGTTTTTT
CASSHSAGVEETNEKLFF
>-|TRBJ2-5|TRBV7-9|-
TGTGCCAGCAGCTTAGCTGAGACCCAGTACTTC
CASSLAETQYF
>TRBD1|TRBJ1-2|TRBV5-1|-
TGCGCCAGCAGCTTGGCCTCGGGCAGGGGGGTCTATGGCTACACCTTC
CASSLASGRGVYGYTF
>-|TRBJ1-1|TRBV2|once
TGTGCCAGCAGTGAAAACGTTTACGGCGAAGCTTTCTTT
CASSENVYGEAFF
>-|TRBJ1-5|TRBV6-4|-
TGTGCCAGCAGTGACAGTTGGGATCAGCCCCAGCATTTT
CASSDSWDQPQHF
>-|TRBJ2-7|TRBV27|-
TGTGCCAGCCAAAGGGGGAGCGATTGGGACGAGCAGTACTTC
CASQRGSDWDEQYF
>-|TRBJ2-3|TRBV5-1|-
TGCGCCAGCAGCTTGGTCGGGACTAGCACAGATACGCAGTATTTT
CASSLVGTSTDTQYF
>-|TRBJ2-7|TRBV11-3|-
TGTGCCAGCAGCTTAGGACCTCAGCGTGAGCAGTACTTC
CASSLGPQREQYF
>TRBD1|TRBJ2-5|TRBV13|once
TGTGCCAGCAGCTTTCCGGACAGGGAAGAGACCCAGTACTTC
CASSFPDREETQYF
>-|TRBJ2-5|TRBV4-1|-
TGCGCCAGCAGCCCCGGACCCCGGGCAGAGACCCAGTACTTC
CASSPGPRAETQYF
>-|TRBJ2-7|TRBV18|-
TGTGCCAGCTCAGAATGGACTGGGGGCAGCGACGAGCAGTACTTC
CASSEWTGGSDEQYF
>-|TRBJ2-7|TRBV5-1|-
TGCGCCAGCAGCTTGGCATCCCTCTACGAGCAGTACTTC
CASSLASLYEQYF
>-|TRBJ1-2|TRBV5-1|-
TGCGCCAGCAGCTTCATGAATGGGGTAGAAGGCTACACCTTC
CASSFMNGVEGYTF
>-|TRBJ2-2|TRBV15|-
TGTGCCACCAGCAGAGACAGGGTAAACGCAAACACCGGGGAGCTGTTTTTT
CATSRDRVNANTGELFF
>-|TRBJ2-2|TRBV11-2|-
TGTGCCAGCAGCCCGACCGGGGAGCTGTTTTTT
CASSPTGELFF
>TRBD2|TRBJ2-7|TRBV28|once
TGTGCCAGCAGTTTTCGACTAGCGCGATACGAGCAGTACTTC
CASSFRLARYEQYF
>-|TRBJ2-5|TRBV19|few
TGTGCCAGTAGTAAACGGCCTGGCGGAGGTAGGAAAGAGACCCAGTACTTC
CASSKRPGGGRKETQYF
>-|TRBJ2-7|TRBV2|-
TGTGCCAGCAGTGTCGGCTTGAGCTCCTACGAGCAGTACTTC
CASSVGLSSYEQYF
>-|TRBJ1-3|TRBV14|once
TGTGCCAGCAGCCAAGGAACAACGCTGCGGGCTAACACCATATATTTT
CASSQGTTLRANTIYF
>TRBD1|TRBJ2-1|TRBV28|-
TGTGCCAGCAGTTCACAGGAACAGGGGGAAGCCTACAATGAGCAGTTCTTC
CASSSQEQGEAYNEQFF
>TRBD1|TRBJ2-7|TRBV10-3|-
TGTGCCATCAGGACAGGGGAGATACTCTACGAGCAGTACTTC
CAIRTGEILYEQYF
>-|TRBJ1-2|TRBV5-6|-
TGTGCCAGCAGCTTGTCCACGTCTCCGCCGGGCGGCTACACCTTC
CASSLSTSPPGGYTF
>-|TRBJ2-5|TRBV11-2|once
TGTGCCAGCAGCTTTTTAGAGACCCAGTACTTC
CASSFLETQYF
>TRBD2|TRBJ2-5|TRBV4-2|few
TGTGCCAGCAGCCAAACCCGGAGTAGCGGGGGGAATTACGCTCGGGAGACCCAGTACTTC
CASSQTRSSGGNYARETQYF
>-|TRBJ2-7|TRBV20-1|-
TGCAGTGCTAGGACAGCCTACGAGCAGTACTTC
CSARTAYEQYF
>-|TRBJ1-5|TRBV28|few
TGTGCCAGCAGTTGGTACAGCTTAGCAGGGGGCAATCAGCCCCAGCATTTT
CASSWYSLAGGNQPQHF
>-|TRBJ2-5|TRBV30|-
TGTGCCTCCTGGGGAGGTGAGACCCAGTACTTC
CASWGGETQYF
>-|TRBJ2-3|TRBV29-1|-
TGCAGCGCCCAGGGGTGGGGCACAGATACGCAGTATTTT
CSAQGWGTDTQYF
>-|TRBJ2-7|TRBV27|-
TGTGCCAGCAGTTACAAGAATTCCCCCTACGAGCAGTACTTC
CASSYKNSPYEQYF
>TRBD1|TRBJ2-1|TRBV5-4|-
TGTGCCAGCAGCTTAGACAGGGTGTCCTACAATGAGCAGTTCTTC
CASSLDRVSYNEQFF
>-|TRBJ2-5|TRBV25-1|-
TGTGCCAGCAGTGAGGCAGGTGACTACCAAGAGACCCAGTACTTC
CASSEAGDYQETQYF
>TRBD1|TRBJ2-2|TRBV6-5|-
TGTGCCAGCAGTGGGGACAGTAACACCGGGGAGCTGTTTTTT
CASSGDSNTGELFF
>-|TRBJ1-1|TRBV5-1|-
TGCGCCAGCAGCCACGGCCGGGCCGCGATCACTGAAGCTTTCTTT
CASSHGRAAITEAFF
>-|TRBJ2-7|TRBV7-9|once
TGTGCCAGCAGCTTAGTAGGGGAGGCCAACGAGCAGTACTTC
CASSLVGEANEQYF
>TRBD1|TRBJ2-1|TRBV5-1|-
TGCGCCAGCAGCACCAGGGGGCCGACCTATAATGAGCAGTTCTTC
CASSTRGPTYNEQFF
>-|TRBJ2-1|TRBV21-1|-
TGTGCCAGTTGGACAGGGCACCATTTGCAGTTCTTC
CASWTGHHLQFF
>-|TRBJ2-7|TRBV6-1|once
TGTGCCAGCAGTGCTGGGCCGAGCTCCTACGAGCAGTACTTC
CASSAGPSSYEQYF
>-|TRBJ2-5|TRBV5-1|-
TGCGCCAGCAGCCTAGGCAATGGGGGGCCTCGTCAAGAGACCCAGTACTTC
CASSLGNGGPRQETQYF
>TRBD1|TRBJ1-6|TRBV28|-
TGTGCCACTACTCCGGGACAGGGGCTCTCACCCCTCCACTTT
CATTPGQGLSPLHF
>-|TRBJ1-1|TRBV10-3|-
TGTGCCATCAGTGGGCAGAGGAACACTGAAGCTTTCTTT
CAISGQRNTEAFF
>-|TRBJ1-4|TRBV5-1|-
TGCGCCAGCAGCTTACAGGGAAAGGCGAATGAAAAACTGTTTTTT
CASSLQGKANEKLFF